One TCR beta chain is described in this entry. The data belong to a study of T-cell reconstitution after alpha-beta-depleted transplantation in children. The CDR3 runs to 13 residues. The V end lost 6 bases, the J end lost 1 base, and 8 bases lay between the germline ends. CDR1 MNHEY and CDR2 SMNVEV come from the germline V gene (reference sequence). The authors prepared the TCRbeta library with unique molecular identifiers. One entry per CDR3 protein, called by TCRdb with MiXCR from the PCR reads. This table holds about 610,000 distinct CDR3 sequences, more than 9% found once. This clonotype was obtained from a human donor who donated a stem cell graft to a child with acute myeloid leukemia. The sequenced sample was PBMCs from the stem cell graft donor, obtained from the stem cell graft. J is TRBJ2-3 and V is TRBV27; D remains ambiguous. CDR3 sequence reads: CASRQYRTDTQYF. DNA of the CDR3: TGTGCCAGCAGACAATACCGCACAGATACGCAGTATTTT.